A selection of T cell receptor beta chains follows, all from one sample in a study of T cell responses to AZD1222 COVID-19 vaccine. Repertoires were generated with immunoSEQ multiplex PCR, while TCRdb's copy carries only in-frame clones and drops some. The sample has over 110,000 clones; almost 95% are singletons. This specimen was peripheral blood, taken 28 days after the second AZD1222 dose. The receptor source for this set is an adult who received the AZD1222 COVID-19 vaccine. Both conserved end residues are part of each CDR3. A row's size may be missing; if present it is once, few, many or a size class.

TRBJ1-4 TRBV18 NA CASSPSSTVNEKLFF
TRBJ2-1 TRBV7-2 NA CASSLRQGDLYNEQFF
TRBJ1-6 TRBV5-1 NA CASSLAGHGNSPLHF
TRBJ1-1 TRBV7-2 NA CASIIGLGGTEAFF
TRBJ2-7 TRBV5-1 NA CASSFETSSYEQYF
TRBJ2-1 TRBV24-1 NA CATSDSRGGGARQFF
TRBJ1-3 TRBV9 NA CASTPSAAPGNTIYF
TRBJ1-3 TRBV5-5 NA CASSFSGAQENTIYF
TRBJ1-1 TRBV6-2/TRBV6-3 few CASSLPGHKNTEAFF
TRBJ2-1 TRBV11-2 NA CASSPDRERYNEQFF
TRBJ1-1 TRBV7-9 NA CASSFGAGDCFF
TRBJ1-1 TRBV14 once CASSFLTGGSTEAFF